These 9 T cell receptor beta chains share one sample of origin, sequenced in a study of blood T cell repertoires in COVID-19. Generated by immunoSEQ multiplex PCR, the TCRdb table keeps only in-frame clones and is missing some. This table holds tens of thousands of clones, approximately 83% found once. Sequencing was done on a sample of peripheral blood. The receptors stem from a man older than 75 with COVID-19, enrolled during active disease.

V usage is TRBV6-2 or TRBV6-3 and J usage is TRBJ2-5; 14 bases map to TRBD2. V lost 1 base to trimming and J lost 0 bases; unmatched junction nucleotides: 4. The CDR3 consists of 18 residues. Germline values: CDR1 MNHEY, CDR2 SVGEGT. The CDR3 region is CASSYWTSGGTNQETQYF. The CDR3 DNA reads as TGTGCCAGCAGTTACTGGACTAGCGGGGGGACGAACCAAGAGACCCAGTACTTC.

The chain uses TRBV29-1 and TRBJ2-5, with a possible D match to TRBD2 (5 bases). The CDR3 is made up of 12 amino acids. The germline V gene has CDR1 SQVTM and CDR2 ANQGSEA. Between the trimmed V and J ends, which lost 3 bases and 4 bases, there was a span of 9 bases. The CDR3 is CSVEASTETQYF. The CDR3 DNA follows: TGCAGCGTTGAGGCTAGCACAGAGACCCAGTACTTC.

The gene calls are TRBV28 and TRBJ2-7, with 9 bases matching TRBD1. The germline gives CDR1 MDHEN, CDR2 SYDVKM. The CDR3 has 15 amino acids. Unmatched junction bases numbered 7, after V lost 4 bases and J lost 3 bases. The CDR3 DNA reads as TGTGCCAGCAGTTGGCAGGGACAGGGCCTCTACGAGCAGTACTTC. It codes for CASSWQGQGLYEQYF.

This clone has only a few counts. The chain has TRBV25-1 and TRBJ1-6; D perhaps matches TRBD1 (6 bases). The length of the CDR3 is 14 residues. The V end was cut by 6 bases, the J end by 6 bases, with 12 bases between. The germline gives CDR1 MGHDK, CDR2 SYGVNS. This CDR3 is CASRPGTSNSPLHF. CDR3 DNA: TGTGCCAGCAGACCCGGGACAAGTAATTCACCCCTCCACTTT.

This clone was counted a single time. This sequence joins TRBV25-1 and TRBJ1-4; TRBD1 is a possible D gene (5 bases). In germline, CDR1 is MGHDK, CDR2 SYGVNS. Trimming removed 4 bases from V and 3 bases from J, with 6 bases in between. This CDR3 has 13 residues. CDR3 sequence: CASSAGANEKLFF. The CDR3 coding sequence is TGTGCCAGCAGTGCGGGGGCTAATGAAAAACTGTTTTTT.

The J gene is TRBJ2-5, the V gene TRBV12-3 or TRBV12-4; D may be TRBD1 (6 bases). V shed 3 bases and J shed 2 bases, with 7 bases lying between them. The CDR3 covers 13 residues. Written as DNA, the CDR3 is TGTGCCAGCAGTTTGCAGGGGCAAGAGACCCAGTACTTC. It encodes CASSLQGQETQYF.

The rearrangement joins TRBV28 to TRBJ2-3; D may be TRBD2 (6 bases). Trimming pared 5 bases from V and 8 bases from J, leaving 20 bases between. Per the germline V gene, CDR1 is MDHEN and CDR2 is SYDVKM. CDR3 size: 15 residues. The CDR3 nucleotides are TGTGCCAGCAGTCTCGGGACTCCCAGCCACAGTACGCAGTATTTT. Encoded protein: CASSLGTPSHSTQYF.

The rearrangement links TRBV3-1 (or the pseudogene TRBV3-2) to TRBJ2-7; 7 bases fit TRBD1. Germline V gene lookup returns CDR1 LGHDT and CDR2 YNNKEL (reference sequence). The V and J ends lost 6 bases and 4 bases, in that order; junction bases with no gene match: 6. The CDR3 spans 13 residues. This CDR3 reads CASSHRGLYEQYF. CDR3 DNA: TGTGCCAGCAGTCACAGGGGTTTGTACGAGCAGTACTTC.

The chain is built from TRBV2 and TRBJ1-5; tentatively, D is TRBD1 (6 bases). The V end lost 7 bases, the J end lost 2 bases, and 15 bases lay between the germline ends. The germline gives CDR1 SNHLY, CDR2 FYNNEI. The CDR3 runs to 15 residues. The chain's CDR3 is CASTSQGKGNQPQHF. The CDR3, as DNA: TGTGCCAGCACCTCACAGGGAAAGGGCAATCAGCCCCAGCATTTT.